One sample yielded the 28 T cell receptor beta chains listed below, sequenced in a study of blood T cell repertoires in COVID-19. The protocol was immunoSEQ multiplex PCR, while the TCRdb copy is restricted to in-frame clones and leaves out a portion. The sample includes tens of thousands of clones, 65% to 85% seen only once; the top ten take about a sixth. The sequenced sample was peripheral blood. The receptors shown here come from a man between 65 and 85 years old with active or convalescent COVID-19.

As to this clone: The germline gene is not matched at one end of the junction; a read error may be the cause. CDR3 DNA: TGTGCCAGCAGTAACAGTGCAACTAGTGAAAAACTGTTTTTT. Translation: CASSNSATSEKLFF. This chain links TRBV28 with TRBJ1-4; D remains ambiguous. CDR3 length: 14 amino acids. Looked up from germline, CDR1 is MDHEN and CDR2 is SYDVKM.

The chain uses TRBV10-1 and TRBJ1-2; the D gene is possibly TRBD1 (6 bases). Trimming left V 2 bases short and J 14 bases short, with 18 bases between. The CDR3 is 13 amino acids. Germline V gene data show CDR1 as WNHNN and CDR2 as SYGVQD (reference sequence). The CDR3 DNA reads as TGCGCCAGCAGTGAGCTGATAACAGGGACAAGAACCTTC. Translating gives CASSELITGTRTF.

This clone appeared a single time. The chain has TRBV28 and TRBJ2-5; tentative D call: TRBD1 (7 bases). Looked up from germline, CDR1 is MDHEN and CDR2 is SYDVKM. The length of the CDR3 is 14 residues. Trimming stripped 8 bases from V and 1 base from J, with 14 bases between. For the CDR3, the DNA is TGTGCCAGCTCAGGGGGGCCGCTCCAAGAGACCCAGTACTTC. Translated, it gives CASSGGPLQETQYF.

The chain has TRBV27 and TRBJ1-1; no firm D call. V was trimmed by 6 bases and J by 5 bases, leaving 16 bases between them. Germline loops: CDR1 MNHEY, CDR2 SMNVEV (reference sequence). The CDR3 consists of 14 residues. The CDR3 DNA reads TGTGCCAGCAGCGCCGGACGGGGAGGGACTGAAGCTTTCTTT. Translated: CASSAGRGGTEAFF.

The rearrangement uses TRBV11-2 and TRBJ2-5; D gene uncertain. Germline lookup yields CDR1 SGHAT and CDR2 FQNNGV. Trimming took off 4 bases at V and 3 bases at J, with 9 bases between the two ends. The CDR3 has 13 amino acids. The DNA for the CDR3 is TGTGCCAGCAGCTATGGGCTAAAAGAGACCCAGTACTTC. Residues: CASSYGLKETQYF.

The V gene is TRBV5-4, the J gene TRBJ1-3; no clear D. The V gene lost 1 base and the J gene lost 9 bases, with 20 bases spanning the gap. Germline loops: CDR1 SGHNT, CDR2 YYREEE (reference sequence). The CDR3 consists of 16 residues. The CDR3 is CASSLYSGPPPRTIYF. In DNA form, the CDR3 reads TGTGCCAGCAGCTTGTACTCTGGGCCACCTCCGCGCACCATATATTTT.

The chain uses TRBV6-5 and TRBJ1-1; D is uncertain. CDR3 size: 14 residues. The germline V gene has CDR1 MNHEY and CDR2 SVGAGI. V lost 6 bases and J 1 base, leaving 12 bases between the germline ends. CDR3 amino acids: CASRMSLPNTEAFF. In DNA, the CDR3 is TGTGCCAGCAGGATGAGTCTCCCGAACACTGAAGCTTTCTTT.

The CDR3 loop reads CASSVDASSYNSPLHF. CDR3 in DNA: TGTGCCAGCAGCGTAGATGCCAGCTCCTATAATTCACCCCTCCACTTT. The V call is TRBV9, the J call TRBJ1-6; no clear D gene. V gave up 0 bases and J gave up 0 bases, with 7 bases separating them. This CDR3 is 16 amino acids long. From germline, CDR1 is SGDLS and CDR2 YYNGEE.

This chain uses TRBV12-3 or TRBV12-4 with TRBJ2-5; 9 nucleotides match TRBD2. Trimming removed 6 bases from V and 5 bases from J; junction bases left unmatched: 4. The length of the CDR3 is 13 residues. The CDR3 DNA reads as TGTGCCAGCAGGAGGACTAGCGACGAGACCCAGTACTTC. This codes for CASRRTSDETQYF.

The V gene is TRBV3-1 (or the pseudogene TRBV3-2), the J gene TRBJ2-5; 7 positions agree with TRBD2. Germline V gene data show CDR1 as LGHDT and CDR2 as YNNKEL (reference sequence). With 4 bases clipped from V and 0 bases from J, the junction kept 5 bases outside the gene matches. CDR3 length: 15 residues. The CDR3, as DNA: TGTGCCAGCAGCCCGCGGGGGAAGTACCAAGAGACCCAGTACTTC. Residues: CASSPRGKYQETQYF.

V gene TRBV28 combines with J gene TRBJ1-1, with D hard to call. V lost 6 bases and J 1 base, leaving 12 bases between the germline ends. The V gene's germline CDR1 is MDHEN and CDR2 SYDVKM. The CDR3 contains 14 residues. For the CDR3, the DNA is TGTGCCAGCAGGTTTAGTCGCTCGAACACTGAAGCTTTCTTT. Protein sequence: CASRFSRSNTEAFF.

This clone was seen only a few times. The chain is built from TRBV5-1 and TRBJ1-2; D gene uncertain. Germline values: CDR1 SGHRS, CDR2 YFSETQ. The CDR3 sequence is 13 residues long. Between the trimmed V and J ends, which lost 0 bases and 3 bases, there was a span of 6 bases. This CDR3 is CASSLVPDYGYTF. The CDR3 nucleotides are TGCGCCAGCAGCTTGGTTCCGGACTATGGCTACACCTTC.

The rearrangement joins TRBV28 to TRBJ1-2; TRBD1 might be the D (6 bases). Germline-derived CDR1 and CDR2 are MDHEN and SYDVKM. Deletions cut 4 bases from V and 4 bases from J, with 16 bases between. The CDR3 spans 15 residues. The CDR3 spells CASSSAGANAYGYTF. DNA of the CDR3: TGTGCCAGCAGTTCCGCGGGGGCAAATGCCTATGGCTACACCTTC.

The gene calls are TRBV7-3 and TRBJ2-1, with TRBD2 matching 13 bases. The germline V gene encodes CDR1 SGHTA and CDR2 FQGTGA. This CDR3 is 16 amino acids long. V gave up 5 bases and J gave up 8 bases; unmatched junction bases: 9. This CDR3 is CASSETSGGASDEQFF. The CDR3 DNA is TGTGCCAGCAGCGAAACTAGCGGGGGGGCCTCGGATGAGCAGTTCTTC.

The chain recombines TRBV28 with TRBJ2-3, with D uncertain. Germline-derived CDR1 and CDR2 are MDHEN and SYDVKM. The V and J ends lost 8 bases and 6 bases respectively, with 9 bases between them. The CDR3 totals 11 residues. The CDR3 sequence: CASGTWDTQYF. The CDR3 coding sequence is TGTGCCAGCGGCACGTGGGATACGCAGTATTTT.

This chain connects TRBV2 to TRBJ1-4, with 8 bases that match TRBD1. This CDR3 comprises 12 residues. The germline CDR1 and CDR2 sequences are SNHLY and FYNNEI. Trimming cost V 8 bases and J 8 bases; bases outside gene matches: 4. Here the CDR3 reads CASGQGSEKLFF. The CDR3 DNA reads TGTGCCAGCGGACAGGGTAGCGAAAAACTGTTTTTT.

This clone occurred a few times. The chain recombines TRBV12-3 or TRBV12-4 with TRBJ1-5; D unclear. V dropped 3 bases and J dropped 8 bases, with 11 bases sitting between them. This CDR3 contains 13 residues. Here the CDR3 reads CASSFSVGEPQHF. In DNA form, the CDR3 reads TGTGCCAGCAGTTTTTCGGTGGGCGAGCCCCAGCATTTT.

The chain employs TRBV19 and TRBJ1-5; no firm D call. Trimming cost V 3 bases and J 7 bases, with 10 bases left between them. This CDR3 has 13 amino acids. The germline gives CDR1 LNHDA, CDR2 SQIVND (reference sequence). The CDR3: CASSMAREQPQHF. CDR3 DNA: TGTGCCAGTAGTATGGCGAGGGAACAGCCCCAGCATTTT.

The chain employs TRBV7-9 and TRBJ1-2; tentative D call: TRBD1 (5 bases). Trimming left V 2 bases short and J 8 bases short, with 12 bases between. CDR3 length: 13 residues. The germline V gene has CDR1 SEHNR and CDR2 FQNEAQ (reference sequence). The CDR3 region has the DNA TGTGCCAGCAGCTTACAGGGTATAGGCGGCTACACCTTC. Its translation: CASSLQGIGGYTF. Complete variable domain (other parts from reference TRBV7-9 and TRBJ1-2): DTGVSQNPRHKITKRGQNVTFRCDPISEHNRLYWYRQTLGQGPEFLTYFQNEAQLEKSRLLSDRFSAERPKGSFSTLEIQRTEQGDSAMYLCASSLQGIGGYTFGSGTRLTVV.

The V call is TRBV28, the J call TRBJ2-5; TRBD2 agrees at 7 bases. The CDR3 sequence is 15 residues long. CDR1 is MDHEN, CDR2 SYDVKM, per germline. V trimming: 6 bases; J trimming: 5 bases; junction bases outside the gene matches: 12. The CDR3 here is CASSGRVQGGETQYF. The CDR3 bases are TGTGCCAGCAGCGGTCGGGTGCAGGGAGGGGAGACCCAGTACTTC.

This clone appeared many times. This chain links TRBV6-5 with TRBJ1-2; D remains ambiguous. The V gene's germline CDR1 is MNHEY and CDR2 SVGAGI. Trimming removed 2 bases from V and 3 bases from J, with 7 bases in between. This CDR3 comprises 13 residues. CDR3 nucleotides: TGTGCCAGCAGTTACGGGAGGGACTATGGCTACACCTTC. Translated: CASSYGRDYGYTF.

This clone was observed a single time. The gene calls are TRBV4-2 and TRBJ1-6; tentatively, D is TRBD1 (5 bases). CDR1 LGHNA and CDR2 YNFKEQ come from the germline V gene. With 0 bases removed from V and 8 bases from J, the gap between germline ends came to 14 bases. This CDR3 spans 16 amino acids. Here the CDR3 DNA reads TGTGCCAGCAGCCAAGATCTTACAGGAACCTATTCACCCCTCCACTTT. This encodes CASSQDLTGTYSPLHF.

The chain uses TRBV11-3 and TRBJ2-3, with D maybe TRBD1 (6 bases). Trimming took 4 bases from V and 2 from J, leaving 13 bases between them. This CDR3 comprises 15 residues. CDR1 SGHNT and CDR2 YENEEA come from the germline V gene. The chain's CDR3 is CASSSTGYPTDTQYF. CDR3 in DNA: TGTGCCAGCAGCTCCACAGGGTACCCCACAGATACGCAGTATTTT.

The count of this clone is one. V and J are TRBV2 and TRBJ1-1, with D unclear. V gave up 6 bases and J gave up 1 base, with 9 bases separating them. Germline V gene data show CDR1 as SNHLY and CDR2 as FYNNEI. The CDR3 contains 13 residues. The CDR3 region is CASRTQTNTEAFF. Written as DNA, the CDR3 is TGTGCCAGCAGAACACAGACGAACACTGAAGCTTTCTTT.

The CDR3 here is CAMCPDSCGYTF. The DNA of the CDR3 is TGTGCCATGTGCCCGGACAGTTGTGGCTACACCTTC. The chain links TRBV24-1 to TRBJ1-2; weak D call: TRBD1 (6 bases). CDR3 length equals 12 residues. V was cut by 11 bases and J by 7 bases, with 16 bases left in between. Germline assignment: CDR1 KGHDR and CDR2 SFDVKD.

This sequence joins TRBV28 and TRBJ1-2; D call uncertain. Trimming pared 1 base from V and 3 bases from J, leaving 3 bases between. The CDR3 is 12 amino acids. Looked up from germline, CDR1 is MDHEN and CDR2 is SYDVKM. The CDR3 coding sequence is TGTGCCAGCAGTTTATCCTACTATGGCTACACCTTC. Translated: CASSLSYYGYTF.

A few counts support this clone. The chain employs TRBV11-2 and TRBJ1-4; D gene ambiguous. V dropped 5 bases and J dropped 0 bases, with 10 bases sitting between them. Looked up from germline, CDR1 is SGHAT and CDR2 is FQNNGV. This CDR3 comprises 15 residues. CDR3 nucleotide sequence: TGTGCCAGCAGCGGGAGGCCCGCAACTAATGAAAAACTGTTTTTT. Its protein is CASSGRPATNEKLFF.

This chain uses TRBV7-8 with TRBJ1-2; 7 bases align to TRBD1. The trim removed 5 bases at V and 6 bases at J, leaving 6 bases unmatched. Germline values: CDR1 SGHVS, CDR2 FQNEAQ. The CDR3 extends over 13 amino acids. The CDR3 is CASSLHRGDGYTF. Here the CDR3 DNA reads TGTGCCAGCAGCCTCCACAGGGGCGATGGCTACACCTTC. Full variable domain (rest looked up from reference TRBV7-8 and TRBJ1-2): GAGVSQSPRYKVAKRGQDVALRCDPISGHVSLFWYQQALGQGPEFLTYFQNEAQLDKSGLPSDRFFAERPEGSVSTLKIQRTQQEDSAVYLCASSLHRGDGYTFGSGTRLTVV.